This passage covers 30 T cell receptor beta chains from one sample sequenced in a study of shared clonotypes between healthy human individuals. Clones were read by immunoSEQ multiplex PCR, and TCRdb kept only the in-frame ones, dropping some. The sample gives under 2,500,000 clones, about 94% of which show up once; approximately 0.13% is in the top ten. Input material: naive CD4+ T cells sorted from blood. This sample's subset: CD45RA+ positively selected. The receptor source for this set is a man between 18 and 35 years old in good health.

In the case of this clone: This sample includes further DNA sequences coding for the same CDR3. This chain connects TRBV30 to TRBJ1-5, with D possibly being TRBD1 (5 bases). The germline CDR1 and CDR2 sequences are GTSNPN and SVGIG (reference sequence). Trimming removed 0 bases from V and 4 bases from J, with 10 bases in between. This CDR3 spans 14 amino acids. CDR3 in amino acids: CAWSVGTANQPQHF. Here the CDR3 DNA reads TGTGCCTGGAGTGTAGGGACGGCGAATCAGCCCCAGCATTTT.

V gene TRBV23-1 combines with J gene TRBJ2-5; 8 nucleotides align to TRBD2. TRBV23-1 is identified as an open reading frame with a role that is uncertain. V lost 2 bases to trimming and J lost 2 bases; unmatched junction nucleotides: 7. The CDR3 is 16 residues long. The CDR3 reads CASSQMPSGPQETQYF. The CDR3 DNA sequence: TGCGCCAGCAGTCAAATGCCTAGCGGGCCACAAGAGACCCAGTACTTC.

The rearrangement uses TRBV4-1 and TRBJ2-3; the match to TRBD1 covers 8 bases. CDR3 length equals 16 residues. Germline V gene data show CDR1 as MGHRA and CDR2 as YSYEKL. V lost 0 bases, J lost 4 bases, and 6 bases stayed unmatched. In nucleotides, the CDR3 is TGCGCCAGCAGCCAAGATTGGGACAGGCGGTCAGATACGCAGTATTTT. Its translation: CASSQDWDRRSDTQYF.

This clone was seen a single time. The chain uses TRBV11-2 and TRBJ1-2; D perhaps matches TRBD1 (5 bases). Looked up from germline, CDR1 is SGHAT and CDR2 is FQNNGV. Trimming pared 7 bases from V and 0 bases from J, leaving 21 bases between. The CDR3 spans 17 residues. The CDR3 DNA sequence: TGTGCCAGCACCCCAATCCCTCGACAGAAATCTAACTATGGCTACACCTTC. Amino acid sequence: CASTPIPRQKSNYGYTF.

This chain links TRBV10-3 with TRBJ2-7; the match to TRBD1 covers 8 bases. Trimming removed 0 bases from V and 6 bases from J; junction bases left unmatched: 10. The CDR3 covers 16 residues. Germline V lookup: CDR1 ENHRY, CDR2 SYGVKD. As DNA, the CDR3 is TGTGCCATCAGTGAGTCGGGGGACAGGCTCGGCGCCGAGCAGTACTTC. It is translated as CAISESGDRLGAEQYF.

The CDR3 sequence is CASSLVTGLYQETQYF. The CDR3 DNA reads as TGTGCCAGCAGCTTAGTGACAGGGCTGTACCAAGAGACCCAGTACTTC. The chain employs TRBV7-2 and TRBJ2-5, with 7 bases identical to TRBD1. This CDR3 spans 16 amino acids. CDR1 is SGHTA, CDR2 FQGNSA, per germline. V shed 1 base and J 0 bases; nucleotides not matched to a gene: 5.

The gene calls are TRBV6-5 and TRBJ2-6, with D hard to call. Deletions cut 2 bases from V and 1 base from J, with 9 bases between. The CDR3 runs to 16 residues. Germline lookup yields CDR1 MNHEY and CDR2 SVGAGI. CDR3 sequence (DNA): TGTGCCAGCAGTTACAGCTCCCCATCTGGGGCCAACGTCCTGACTTTC. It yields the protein CASSYSSPSGANVLTF.

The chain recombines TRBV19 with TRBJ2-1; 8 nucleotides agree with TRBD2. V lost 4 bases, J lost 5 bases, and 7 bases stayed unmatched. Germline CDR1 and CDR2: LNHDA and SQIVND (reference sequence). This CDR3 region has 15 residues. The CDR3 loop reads CASSRILAGNNEQFF. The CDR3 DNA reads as TGTGCCAGTAGTAGGATCCTAGCGGGTAACAATGAGCAGTTCTTC.

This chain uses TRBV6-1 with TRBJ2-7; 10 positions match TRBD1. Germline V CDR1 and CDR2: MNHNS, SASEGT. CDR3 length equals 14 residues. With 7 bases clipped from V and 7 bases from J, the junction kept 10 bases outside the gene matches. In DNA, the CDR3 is TGTGCCAGCACCTCCGGGACAGGGGTGTGGGAGCAGTACTTC. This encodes CASTSGTGVWEQYF.

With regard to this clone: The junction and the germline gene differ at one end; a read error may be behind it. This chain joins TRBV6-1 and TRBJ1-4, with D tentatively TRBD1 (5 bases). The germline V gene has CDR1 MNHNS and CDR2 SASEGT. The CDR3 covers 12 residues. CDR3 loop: CASSDRSRESCF. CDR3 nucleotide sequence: TGTGCCAGCAGTGACAGAAGCAGGGAGTCTTGTTTT.

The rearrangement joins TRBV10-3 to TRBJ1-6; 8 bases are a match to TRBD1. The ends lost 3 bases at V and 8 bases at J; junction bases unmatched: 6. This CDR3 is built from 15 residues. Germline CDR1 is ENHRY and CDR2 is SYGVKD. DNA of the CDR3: TGTGCCATCAGTGACAGGGGGCTAGGGGATTCACCCCTCCACTTT. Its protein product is CAISDRGLGDSPLHF.

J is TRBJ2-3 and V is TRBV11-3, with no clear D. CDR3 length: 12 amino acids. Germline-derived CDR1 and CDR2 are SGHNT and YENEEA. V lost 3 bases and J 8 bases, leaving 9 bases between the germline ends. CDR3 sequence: CASSFPGSTQYF. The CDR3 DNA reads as TGTGCCAGCAGCTTCCCTGGAAGTACGCAGTATTTT.

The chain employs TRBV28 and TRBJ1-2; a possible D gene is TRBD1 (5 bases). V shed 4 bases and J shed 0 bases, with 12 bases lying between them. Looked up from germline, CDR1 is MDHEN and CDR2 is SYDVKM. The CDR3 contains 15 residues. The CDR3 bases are TGTGCCAGCAGTTACATGACAGCCTCTAACTATGGCTACACCTTC. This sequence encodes CASSYMTASNYGYTF.

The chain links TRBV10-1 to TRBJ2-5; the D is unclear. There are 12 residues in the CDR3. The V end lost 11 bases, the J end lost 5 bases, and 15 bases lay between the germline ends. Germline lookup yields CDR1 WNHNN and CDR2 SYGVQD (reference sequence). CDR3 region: CAHPPGNETQYF. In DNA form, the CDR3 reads TGCGCCCATCCCCCCGGAAATGAGACCCAGTACTTC.

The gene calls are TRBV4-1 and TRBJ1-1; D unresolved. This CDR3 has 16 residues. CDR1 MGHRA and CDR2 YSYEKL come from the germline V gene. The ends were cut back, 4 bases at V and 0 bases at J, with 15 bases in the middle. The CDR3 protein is CASSPRVPFMNTEAFF. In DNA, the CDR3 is TGCGCCAGCAGCCCAAGAGTCCCTTTCATGAACACTGAAGCTTTCTTT.

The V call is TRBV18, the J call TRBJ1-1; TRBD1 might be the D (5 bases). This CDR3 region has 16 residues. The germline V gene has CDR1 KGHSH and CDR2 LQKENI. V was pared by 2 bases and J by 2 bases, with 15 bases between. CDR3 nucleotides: TGTGCCAGCTCACCAGGGATCCAGGGCAGAAACACTGAAGCTTTCTTT. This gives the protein CASSPGIQGRNTEAFF.

In DNA form, the CDR3 reads TGTGCCATCAGTGGGAAATCAGTCGGAGAGACCCAGTACTTC. Protein product: CAISGKSVGETQYF. The V call is TRBV10-3, the J call TRBJ2-5, with D uncertain. The V gene lost 4 bases and the J gene lost 4 bases, with 13 bases spanning the gap. The CDR3 runs 14 residues. Germline lookup yields CDR1 ENHRY and CDR2 SYGVKD.

In DNA, the CDR3 is TGTGCCAGCAGCGTAGCTACGGGACGGATCCAAGAGACCCAGTACTTC. Encoded protein: CASSVATGRIQETQYF. The chain combines TRBV9 with TRBJ2-5, with D perhaps being TRBD1 or TRBD2 (5 bases each). Germline values: CDR1 SGDLS, CDR2 YYNGEE. This CDR3 spans 16 amino acids. V was cut by 0 bases and J by 1 base, with 13 bases left in between.

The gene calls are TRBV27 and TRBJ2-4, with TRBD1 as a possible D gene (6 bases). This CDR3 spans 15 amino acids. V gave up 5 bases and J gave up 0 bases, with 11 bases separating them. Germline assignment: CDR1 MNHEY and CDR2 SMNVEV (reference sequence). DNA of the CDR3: TGTGCCAGCAGTCCCCTGGACAGAGCCAAAAACATTCAGTACTTC. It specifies CASSPLDRAKNIQYF.

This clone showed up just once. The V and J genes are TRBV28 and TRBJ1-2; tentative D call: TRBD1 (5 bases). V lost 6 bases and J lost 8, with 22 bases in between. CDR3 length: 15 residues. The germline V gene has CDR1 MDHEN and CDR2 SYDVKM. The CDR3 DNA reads TGTGCCAGCAGCGCCGAGGGACTCCATGCCTGGGGCTACACCTTC. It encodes CASSAEGLHAWGYTF.

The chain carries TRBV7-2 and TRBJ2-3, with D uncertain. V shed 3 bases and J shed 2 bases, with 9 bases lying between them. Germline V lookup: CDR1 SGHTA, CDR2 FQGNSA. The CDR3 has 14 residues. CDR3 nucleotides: TGTGCCAGCAGCTTCCCGGGCCTCACAGATACGCAGTATTTT. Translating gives CASSFPGLTDTQYF.

CDR3 in amino acids: CASSLYKSNQPQHF. The CDR3 nucleotides read TGTGCCAGCAGTTTATATAAGAGCAATCAGCCCCAGCATTTT. The rearrangement links TRBV28 to TRBJ1-5, with D unclear. CDR1 and CDR2 (germline): MDHEN, SYDVKM. Trimming removed 1 base from V and 1 base from J, with 5 bases in between. The CDR3 sequence is 14 residues long. Variable domain in full (rest from reference TRBV28 and TRBJ1-5): DVKVTQSSRYLVKRTGEKVFLECVQDMDHENMFWYRQDPGLGLRLIYFSYDVKMKEKGDIPEGYSVSREKKERFSLILESASTNQTSMYLCASSLYKSNQPQHFGDGTRLSIL.

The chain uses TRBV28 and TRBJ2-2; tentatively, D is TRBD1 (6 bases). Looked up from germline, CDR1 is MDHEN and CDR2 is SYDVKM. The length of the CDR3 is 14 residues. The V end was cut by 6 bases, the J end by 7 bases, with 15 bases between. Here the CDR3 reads CASSRGGMGGELFF. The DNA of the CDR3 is TGTGCCAGCAGCAGAGGGGGTATGGGCGGGGAGCTGTTTTTT. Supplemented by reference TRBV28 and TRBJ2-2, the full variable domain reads DVKVTQSSRYLVKRTGEKVFLECVQDMDHENMFWYRQDPGLGLRLIYFSYDVKMKEKGDIPEGYSVSREKKERFSLILESASTNQTSMYLCASSRGGMGGELFFGEGSRLTVL.

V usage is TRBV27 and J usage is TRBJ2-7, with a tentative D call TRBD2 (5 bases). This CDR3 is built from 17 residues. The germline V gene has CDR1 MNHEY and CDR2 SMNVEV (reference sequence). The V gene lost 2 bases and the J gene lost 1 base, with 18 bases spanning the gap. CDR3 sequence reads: CASSLRGSGRSSYEQYF. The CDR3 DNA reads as TGTGCCAGCAGTTTACGTGGGAGTGGAAGGAGTTCCTACGAGCAGTACTTC.

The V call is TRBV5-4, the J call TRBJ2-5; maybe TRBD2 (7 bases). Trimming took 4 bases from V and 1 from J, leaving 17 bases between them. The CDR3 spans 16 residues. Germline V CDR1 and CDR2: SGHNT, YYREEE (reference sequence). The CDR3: CASSPRGGAVQETQYF. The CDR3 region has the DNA TGTGCCAGCAGCCCCCGAGGGGGGGCAGTCCAAGAGACCCAGTACTTC.

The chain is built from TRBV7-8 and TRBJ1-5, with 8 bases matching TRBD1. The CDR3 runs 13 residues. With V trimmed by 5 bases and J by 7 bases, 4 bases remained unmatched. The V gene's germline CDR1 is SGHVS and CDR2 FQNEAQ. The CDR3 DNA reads TGTGCCAGCAGCGGACAGGGAGGACAGCCCCAGCATTTT. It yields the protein CASSGQGGQPQHF.

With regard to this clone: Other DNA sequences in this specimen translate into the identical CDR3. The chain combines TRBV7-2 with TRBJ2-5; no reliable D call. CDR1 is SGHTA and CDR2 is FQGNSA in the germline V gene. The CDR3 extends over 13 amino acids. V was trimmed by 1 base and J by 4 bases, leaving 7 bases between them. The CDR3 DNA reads TGTGCCAGCAGCTTAGTAAGTGGAGAGACCCAGTACTTC. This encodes CASSLVSGETQYF.

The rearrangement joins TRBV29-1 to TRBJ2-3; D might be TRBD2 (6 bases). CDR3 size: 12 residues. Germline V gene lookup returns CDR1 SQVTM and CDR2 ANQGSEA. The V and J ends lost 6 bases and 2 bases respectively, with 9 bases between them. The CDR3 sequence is CSVGGATDTQYF. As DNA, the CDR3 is TGCAGCGTGGGGGGAGCCACAGATACGCAGTATTTT.

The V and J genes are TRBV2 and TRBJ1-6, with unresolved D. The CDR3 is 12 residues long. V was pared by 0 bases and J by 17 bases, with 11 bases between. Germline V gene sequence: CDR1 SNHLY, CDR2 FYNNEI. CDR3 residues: CASSEAGQLFHF. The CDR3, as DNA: TGTGCCAGCAGTGAAGCAGGGCAGCTCTTCCACTTT.

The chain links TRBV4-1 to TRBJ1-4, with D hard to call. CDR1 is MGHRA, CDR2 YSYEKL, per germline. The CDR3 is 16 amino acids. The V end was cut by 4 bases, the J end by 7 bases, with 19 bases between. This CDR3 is CASSLGPVINGEKLFF. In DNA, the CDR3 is TGCGCCAGCAGCCTCGGGCCGGTGATTAATGGTGAAAAACTGTTTTTT.